The 22 T cell receptor beta chains reported below all come from one sample, sequenced in a study of blood T cells in healthy people across ages. Then a second PCR, running about 6 to 12 cycles, was carried out with a sample-barcoded 5' primer and a J-beta primer mix. Each CDR3 protein is one row after TCRdb ran MiXCR on the 5' RACE reads. The repertoire holds fewer than 1,000,000 distinct CDR3 sequences, with around 42% as singletons. Sequences were obtained from blood. The receptors come from a man aged 60 to 75 in good health.

This chain connects TRBV11-1 to TRBJ1-6, with TRBD1 identical over 7 bases. After removal of 4 bases from V and 10 bases from J, the junction contained 4 bases not matched to a gene. The CDR3 totals 13 residues. Germline V gives CDR1 SGHAT, CDR2 FQDESV (reference sequence). The CDR3 DNA follows: TGTGCCAGCAGCTACAGGGGAAAATCACCCCTCCACTTT. Amino acid sequence: CASSYRGKSPLHF.

This clonotype showed up many times. The rearrangement uses TRBV29-1 and TRBJ1-1; a possible D gene is TRBD1 (6 bases). The CDR3 loop spans 10 amino acids. CDR1 is SQVTM, CDR2 ANQGSEA, per germline. V gave up 4 bases and J gave up 7 bases, with 7 bases separating them. The CDR3 spells CSVVGGEAFF. The CDR3 DNA sequence: TGCAGCGTTGTAGGGGGTGAAGCTTTCTTT.

The chain links TRBV7-2 to TRBJ2-1; D could derive from TRBD1 or TRBD2 (5 bases each). The CDR3 totals 15 residues. V gave up 5 bases and J gave up 13 bases, with 24 bases separating them. Germline values: CDR1 SGHTA, CDR2 FQGNSA. The CDR3 protein is CASSGRIGALGEQFF. The CDR3 DNA reads TGTGCCAGCAGCGGACGAATAGGCGCTTTGGGGGAACAGTTCTTC. Variable domain in full (rest from reference TRBV7-2 and TRBJ2-1): GAGVSQSPSNKVTEKGKDVELRCDPISGHTALYWYRQSLGQGLEFLIYFQGNSAPDKSGLPSDRFSAERTGGSVSTLTIQRTQQEDSAVYLCASSGRIGALGEQFFGPGTRLTVL.

The chain links TRBV6-5 to TRBJ1-1; TRBD1 is a possible D gene (5 bases). The germline V gene has CDR1 MNHEY and CDR2 SVGAGI. CDR3 length: 16 residues. Trimming removed 1 base at V and 4 bases at J, with 16 bases between. CDR3 DNA sequence: TGTGCCAGCAGTTACTTGGACCCCCGGAGGGGCACTGAAGCTTTCTTT. This sequence encodes CASSYLDPRRGTEAFF.

This clonotype was picked up a small number of times. The CDR3 here is CASTYSGTDTQYF. The DNA of the CDR3 is TGTGCCAGCACCTACTCAGGCACAGATACGCAGTATTTT. This chain connects TRBV12-3 or TRBV12-4 to TRBJ2-3; D unclear. The germline V and J ends were trimmed by 7 bases and 1 base, with 9 bases remaining between them. The CDR3 covers 13 residues.

Notes on this clonotype: Relative to the germline gene, one junction end is altered; a read error may explain this. The rearrangement uses TRBV18 and TRBJ2-7; no clear D gene. The CDR3 extends over 13 amino acids. Germline values: CDR1 KGHSH, CDR2 LQKENI. As DNA, the CDR3 is TGTGCCAGCGCACCACCATCTTCCTACGAGCAGTACTTC. This codes for CASAPPSSYEQYF.

The chain couples TRBV20-1 to TRBJ2-1; perhaps TRBD2 as D (6 bases). This CDR3 is built from 12 residues. Germline CDR1 and CDR2: DFQATT and SNEGSKA (reference sequence). The ends were cut back, 3 bases at V and 9 bases at J, with 12 bases in the middle. The CDR3 region is CSARGGTGEQFF. In DNA form, the CDR3 reads TGCAGTGCTAGGGGGGGTACAGGTGAGCAGTTCTTC.

The sample holds a few counts of this clonotype. This chain links TRBV4-3 with TRBJ2-7, with D unresolved. Germline CDR1 LGHNA, CDR2 YSLEER. The CDR3 has 15 residues. Trimming took off 0 bases at V and 2 bases at J, with 11 bases between the two ends. CDR3 region: CASSQDFGFTYEQYF. The DNA for the CDR3 is TGCGCCAGCAGCCAAGATTTCGGGTTCACCTACGAGCAGTACTTC.

About this clonotype: A single base separates this from a much larger clone, so it may be a read error. The chain uses TRBV14 and TRBJ1-2; unclear D gene. Germline CDR1 reads SGHDN; CDR2 reads FVKESK. This CDR3 is built from 13 residues. CDR3 bases: TGTGCCAGCAGCCGAGACAAGTTTTATGGCTGCACCTTC. Its translation: CASSRDKFYGCTF.

J is TRBJ2-3 and V is TRBV2, with D maybe TRBD2 (6 bases). Germline CDR1 is SNHLY and CDR2 is FYNNEI. This CDR3 contains 14 residues. The germline V and J ends were trimmed by 6 bases and 2 bases, with 12 bases remaining between them. The CDR3 here is CASRMRGLTDTQYF. The CDR3 DNA is TGTGCCAGCAGGATGAGGGGACTCACAGATACGCAGTATTTT.

The chain uses TRBV7-2 and TRBJ2-1; TRBD1 or TRBD2 may be the D gene (6 bases each). Germline V gene sequence: CDR1 SGHTA, CDR2 FQGNSA. The CDR3 has 14 amino acids. Between the trimmed V and J ends, which lost 4 bases and 13 bases, there was a span of 20 bases. The CDR3 bases are TGTGCCAGCAGCTGGGACGGGGGACAAGAGACCCAGTTCTTC. It is translated as CASSWDGGQETQFF.

This clonotype occurred many times. V is TRBV4-1 and J is TRBJ2-7; D is undetermined. V lost 4 bases, J lost 3 bases, and 10 bases lay in between. From germline, CDR1 is MGHRA and CDR2 YSYEKL. There are 13 residues in the CDR3. CDR3 coding DNA: TGCGCCAGCAGCCCCATTATTAGCTACGAGCAGTACTTC. Translation: CASSPIISYEQYF.

This sequence joins TRBV4-3 and TRBJ2-2; unclear D gene. V was trimmed by 3 bases and J by 2 bases, leaving 10 bases between them. Germline loops: CDR1 LGHNA, CDR2 YSLEER. The CDR3 contains 15 residues. CDR3 amino acids: CASSQSPLNTGELFF. CDR3 coding DNA: TGCGCCAGCAGCCAGTCCCCACTTAACACCGGGGAGCTGTTTTTT.

The chain carries TRBV24-1 and TRBJ2-7, with D tentatively TRBD1 (8 bases). Trimming left V 3 bases short and J 4 bases short, with 15 bases between. This CDR3 contains 15 residues. Germline values: CDR1 KGHDR, CDR2 SFDVKD. This CDR3 reads CATSDPHRGGYEQYF. The CDR3 DNA reads TGTGCCACCAGTGATCCGCACAGGGGGGGTTACGAGCAGTACTTC.

Of note for this clonotype: One end of the junction varies from germline; a read error may be responsible. The chain combines TRBV5-4 with TRBJ2-5; 9 bases align to TRBD2. CDR1 is SGHNT, CDR2 YYREEE, per germline (reference sequence). The CDR3 has 16 amino acids. CDR3 in amino acids: CASSLKASGAEETRYF. In DNA, the CDR3 is TGTGCCAGCAGCTTGAAGGCTAGCGGGGCAGAAGAGACCCGGTACTTC. Full variable domain (rest looked up from reference TRBV5-4 and TRBJ2-5): ETGVTQSPTHLIKTRGQQVTLRCSSQSGHNTVSWYQQALGQGPQFIFQYYREEENGRGNFPPRFSGLQFPNYSSELNVNALELDDSALYLCASSLKASGAEETRYFGPGTRLLVL.

The genes are TRBV18 and TRBJ2-1; 8 nucleotides match TRBD2. The CDR3 consists of 17 residues. Trimming removed 2 bases from V and 3 bases from J; junction bases left unmatched: 9. In germline, CDR1 is KGHSH, CDR2 LQKENI. The CDR3 here is CASSPRAAGVGYNEQFF. CDR3 sequence (DNA): TGTGCCAGCTCACCAAGGGCAGCGGGGGTGGGCTACAATGAGCAGTTCTTC.

Regarding this clonotype: A read error may produce the germline difference seen at one junction end. V and J are TRBV12-3 or TRBV12-4 and TRBJ2-3; tentatively, D is TRBD1 or TRBD2 (5 bases each). The CDR3 contains 15 residues. DNA for the CDR3: TGTACCAGCAGTTTACCCCCGGGGCGTGCAGATACGCAGTATTTT. Translating gives CTSSLPPGRADTQYF.

Remarks on this clonotype: A clone one base away is much larger, so this may be a read error. The chain recombines TRBV5-6 with TRBJ2-5; D unclear. The germline V gene has CDR1 SGHDT and CDR2 YYEEEE. This CDR3 contains 14 residues. CDR3 DNA: TGTGCCAGCAGCTTCCCCGCTGGGCGAGAGACCCGGTACTTC. Its translation is CASSFPAGRETRYF.

On this clonotype itself: Germline is not matched at one junction end, which may reflect a read error. The chain joins TRBV4-3 to TRBJ2-2; D ambiguous. The CDR3 totals 15 residues. Germline CDR1 LGHNA, CDR2 YSLEER. CDR3 loop: CSSSSARQDTGELFF. The CDR3 DNA sequence: TGCTCCAGCAGCTCCGCCAGACAAGACACCGGGGAGCTGTTTTTT.

This clonotype has a handful of counts. The CDR3 is CASRTNEKLFF. The CDR3 DNA reads TGTGCCAGCAGGACTAATGAAAAACTGTTTTTT. The V call is TRBV2, the J call TRBJ1-4; no clear D. The CDR3 runs to 11 residues. Per the germline V gene, CDR1 is SNHLY and CDR2 is FYNNEI. The V end lost 6 bases, the J end lost 2 bases, and 1 base lay between the germline ends.

This chain uses TRBV14 with TRBJ2-3, with 11 nucleotides matching TRBD2. V shed 4 bases and J 0 bases; nucleotides not matched to a gene: 9. This CDR3 has 18 residues. Looked up from germline, CDR1 is SGHDN and CDR2 is FVKESK. CDR3 nucleotides: TGTGCCAGCAGCCCCCGACTAGCGGGGCTTACTAGCACAGATACGCAGTATTTT. It encodes CASSPRLAGLTSTDTQYF.

This clonotype was seen only a few times. The chain carries TRBV5-6 and TRBJ2-1; TRBD2 is a possible D gene (6 bases). CDR1 is SGHDT, CDR2 YYEEEE, per germline. V was cut by 4 bases and J by 6 bases, with 17 bases left in between. The CDR3 has 15 residues. CDR3 DNA sequence: TGTGCCAGCAGCCCGATGGGGGGATCTAGCAATGAGCAGTTCTTC. This gives the protein CASSPMGGSSNEQFF.